The TCR beta chain under discussion was sequenced for a study of cytomegalovirus exposure and HLA in healthy donors. Notes on the study in general: In a later analysis, TCR beta V- and J-gene trimming was associated with a missense DCLRE1C variant. The study listed 150 to 200 cytomegalovirus-associated TCR beta chains.

CDR1 MGHRA and CDR2 YSYEKL come from the germline V gene. This CDR3 has 13 residues. Trimming took off 2 bases at V and 4 bases at J, with 6 bases between the two ends. PCR amplification relied on 60 Vbeta primers (plus 13 Jbeta primers). Clones were sequenced by immunoSEQ multiplex PCR, and TCRdb holds only the in-frame ones, with some missing. The sample totals roughly 200,000 clones. On this clone itself: The antigen is undetermined.

The chain employs TRBV4-1 and TRBJ1-5; D might be TRBD1 (6 bases). This TCR came from a man in his thirties or forties in good health and CMV-seronegative. Material: PBMCs. CDR3 protein: CASSQQGNQPQHF. The CDR3 nucleotides are TGCGCCAGCAGCCAACAGGGGAATCAGCCCCAGCATTTT.